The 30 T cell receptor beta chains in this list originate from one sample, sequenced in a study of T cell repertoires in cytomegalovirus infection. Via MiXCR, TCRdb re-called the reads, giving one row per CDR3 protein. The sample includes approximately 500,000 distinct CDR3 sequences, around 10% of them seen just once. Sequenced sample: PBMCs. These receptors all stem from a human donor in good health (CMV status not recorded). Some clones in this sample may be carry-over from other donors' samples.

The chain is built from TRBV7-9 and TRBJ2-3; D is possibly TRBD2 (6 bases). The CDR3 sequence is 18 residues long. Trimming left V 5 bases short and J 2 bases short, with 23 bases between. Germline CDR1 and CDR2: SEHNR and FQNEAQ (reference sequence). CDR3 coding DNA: TGTGCCAGCAGCCCCTTTAGATTGCGGGACTCCTCCACAGATACGCAGTATTTT. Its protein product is CASSPFRLRDSSTDTQYF.

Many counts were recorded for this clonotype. CDR3 residues: CASSPGFNEKLFF. The CDR3 DNA is TGCGCCAGCAGCCCGGGCTTCAATGAAAAACTGTTTTTT. V gene TRBV4-1 combines with J gene TRBJ1-4; D ambiguous. From germline, CDR1 is MGHRA and CDR2 YSYEKL. Trimming pared 4 bases from V and 5 bases from J, leaving 8 bases between. This CDR3 has 13 amino acids.

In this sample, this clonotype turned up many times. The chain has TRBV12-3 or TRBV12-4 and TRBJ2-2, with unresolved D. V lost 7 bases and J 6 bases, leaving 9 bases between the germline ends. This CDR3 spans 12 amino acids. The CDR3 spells CASTSPPGELFF. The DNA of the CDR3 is TGTGCCAGCACCTCCCCGCCCGGGGAGCTGTTTTTT.

The CDR3 is CASSQVQTSGSHEQFF. The CDR3 bases are TGTGCCAGCAGCCAAGTCCAGACTAGCGGGAGCCATGAGCAGTTCTTC. The chain has TRBV3-1 and TRBJ2-1; 12 positions agree with TRBD2. This CDR3 region has 16 residues. CDR1 and CDR2 (germline): LGHDT, YNNKEL (reference sequence). Germline trimming cut 1 base from V and 8 bases from J; bases unmatched to any gene: 6.

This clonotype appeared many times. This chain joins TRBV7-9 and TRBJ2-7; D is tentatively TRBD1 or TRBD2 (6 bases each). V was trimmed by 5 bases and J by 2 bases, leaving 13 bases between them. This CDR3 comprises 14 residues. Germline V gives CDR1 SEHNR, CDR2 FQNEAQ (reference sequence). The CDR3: CASSQGTDTYEQYF. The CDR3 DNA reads TGTGCCAGCAGCCAGGGGACTGATACCTACGAGCAGTACTTC.

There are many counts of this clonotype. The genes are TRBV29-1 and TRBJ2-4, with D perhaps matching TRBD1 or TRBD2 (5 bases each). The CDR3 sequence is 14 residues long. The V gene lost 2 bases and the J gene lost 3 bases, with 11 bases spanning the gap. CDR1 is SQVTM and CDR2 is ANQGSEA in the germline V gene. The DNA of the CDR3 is TGCAGCGTTGAATGGGGGTTTGGCAAAAACATTCAGTACTTC. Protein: CSVEWGFGKNIQYF. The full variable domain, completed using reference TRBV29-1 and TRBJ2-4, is SAVISQKPSRDICQRGTSLTIQCQVDSQVTMMFWYRQQPGQSLTLIATANQGSEATYESGFVIDKFPISRPNLTFSTLTVSNMSPEDSSIYLCSVEWGFGKNIQYFGAGTRLSVL.

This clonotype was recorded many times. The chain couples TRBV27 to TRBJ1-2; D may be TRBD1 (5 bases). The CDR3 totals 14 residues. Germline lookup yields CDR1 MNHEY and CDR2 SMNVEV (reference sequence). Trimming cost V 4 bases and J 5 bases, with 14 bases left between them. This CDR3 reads CASSSPGGRYGYTF. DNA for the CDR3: TGTGCCAGCAGTTCGCCGGGGGGTCGGTATGGCTACACCTTC.

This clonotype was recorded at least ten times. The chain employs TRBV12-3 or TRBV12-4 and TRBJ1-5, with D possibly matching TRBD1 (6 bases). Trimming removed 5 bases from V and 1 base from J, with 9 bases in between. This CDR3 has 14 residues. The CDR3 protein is CASSRTASNQPQHF. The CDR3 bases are TGTGCCAGCAGTCGGACAGCAAGCAATCAGCCCCAGCATTTT.

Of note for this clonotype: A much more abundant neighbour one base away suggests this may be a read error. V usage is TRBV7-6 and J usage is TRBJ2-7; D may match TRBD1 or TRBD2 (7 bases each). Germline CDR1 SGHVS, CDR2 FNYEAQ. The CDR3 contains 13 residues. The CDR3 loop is CAGSGTDSYEQYF. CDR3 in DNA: TGTGCCGGCAGCGGGACAGATTCCTACGAGCAGTACTTC.

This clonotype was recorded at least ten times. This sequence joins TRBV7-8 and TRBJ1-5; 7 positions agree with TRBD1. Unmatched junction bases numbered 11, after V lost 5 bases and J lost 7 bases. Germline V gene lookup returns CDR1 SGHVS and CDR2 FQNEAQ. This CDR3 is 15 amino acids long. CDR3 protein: CASSPNRGGGQPQHF. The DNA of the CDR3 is TGTGCCAGCAGCCCCAACAGGGGAGGAGGCCAGCCCCAGCATTTT.

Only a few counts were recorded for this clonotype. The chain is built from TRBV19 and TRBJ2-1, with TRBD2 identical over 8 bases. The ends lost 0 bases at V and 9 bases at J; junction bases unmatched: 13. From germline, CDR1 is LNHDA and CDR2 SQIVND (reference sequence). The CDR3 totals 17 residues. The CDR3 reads CASSIDWGTRATFEQFF. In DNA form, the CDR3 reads TGTGCCAGTAGTATAGATTGGGGGACTAGGGCTACATTTGAGCAGTTCTTC.

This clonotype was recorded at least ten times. DNA of the CDR3: TGTGCCAGCAGCCCGCTAGGGACAGGAACCTACGAGCAGTACTTC. This codes for CASSPLGTGTYEQYF. V usage is TRBV7-6 and J usage is TRBJ2-7, with 8 bases lining up with TRBD1. This CDR3 contains 15 residues. CDR1 is SGHVS, CDR2 FNYEAQ, per germline. Germline trimming cut 5 bases from V and 2 bases from J; bases unmatched to any gene: 8. Variable domain in full (rest from reference TRBV7-6 and TRBJ2-7): GAGVSQSPRYKVTKRGQDVALRCDPISGHVSLYWYRQALGQGPEFLTYFNYEAQQDKSGLPNDRFSAERPEGSISTLTIQRTEQRDSAMYRCASSPLGTGTYEQYFGPGTRLTVT.

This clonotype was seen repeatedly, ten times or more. CDR3 DNA: TGCGCCAGCAGCTTGTATCCTAGCGGGAATACCGGGGAGCTGTTTTTT. Protein: CASSLYPSGNTGELFF. The rearrangement joins TRBV5-1 to TRBJ2-2; 9 bases agree with TRBD2. The J segment lost 5 bases and the V segment lost 1 base, leaving 6 bases of the junction unmatched. The germline V gene encodes CDR1 SGHRS and CDR2 YFSETQ. This CDR3 comprises 16 residues.

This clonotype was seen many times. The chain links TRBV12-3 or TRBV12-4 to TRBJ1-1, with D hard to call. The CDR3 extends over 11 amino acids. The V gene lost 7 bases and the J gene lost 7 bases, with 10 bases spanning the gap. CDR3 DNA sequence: TGTGCCAGCACTTTTCGAGGTGAAGCTTTCTTT. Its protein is CASTFRGEAFF.

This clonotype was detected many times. In DNA, the CDR3 is TGTGCCAGCATGGACTTTCGGATAGAAAAACTGTTTTTT. Translation gives CASMDFRIEKLFF. The chain is built from TRBV5-6 and TRBJ1-4; unclear D gene. CDR1 and CDR2 (germline): SGHDT, YYEEEE. V gave up 6 bases and J gave up 8 bases, with 14 bases separating them. The CDR3 has 13 residues.

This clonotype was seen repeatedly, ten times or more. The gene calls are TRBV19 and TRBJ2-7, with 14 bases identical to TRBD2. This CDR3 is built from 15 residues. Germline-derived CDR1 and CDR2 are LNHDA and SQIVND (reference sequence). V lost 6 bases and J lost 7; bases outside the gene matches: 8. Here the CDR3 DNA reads TGTGCCAGTAGCCGGGGACTAGCGGGAGTTTGGGAGCAGTACTTC. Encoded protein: CASSRGLAGVWEQYF.

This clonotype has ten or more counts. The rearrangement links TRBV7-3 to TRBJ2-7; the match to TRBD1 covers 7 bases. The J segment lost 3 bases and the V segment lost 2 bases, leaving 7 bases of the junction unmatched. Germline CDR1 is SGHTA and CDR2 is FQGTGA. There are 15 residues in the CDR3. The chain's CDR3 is CASSLPDRESYEQYF. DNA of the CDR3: TGTGCCAGCAGCTTACCCGACAGGGAGAGCTACGAGCAGTACTTC.

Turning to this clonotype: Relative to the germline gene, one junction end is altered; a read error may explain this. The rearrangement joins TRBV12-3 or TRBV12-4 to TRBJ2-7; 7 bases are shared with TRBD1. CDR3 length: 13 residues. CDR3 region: CASSFEQGVPVNF. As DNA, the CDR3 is TGTGCCAGCAGTTTCGAGCAGGGGGTACCTGTGAACTTC.

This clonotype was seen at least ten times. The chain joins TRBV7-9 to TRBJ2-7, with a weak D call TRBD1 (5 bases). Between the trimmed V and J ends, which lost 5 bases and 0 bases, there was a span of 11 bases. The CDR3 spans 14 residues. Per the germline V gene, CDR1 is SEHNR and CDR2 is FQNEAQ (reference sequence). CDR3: CASSPDTPSYEQYF. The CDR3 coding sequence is TGTGCCAGCAGCCCGGACACACCCTCCTACGAGCAGTACTTC.

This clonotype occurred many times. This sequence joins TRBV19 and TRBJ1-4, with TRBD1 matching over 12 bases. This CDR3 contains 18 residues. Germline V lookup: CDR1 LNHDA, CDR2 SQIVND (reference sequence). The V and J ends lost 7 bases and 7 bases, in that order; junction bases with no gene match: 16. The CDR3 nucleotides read TGTGCCAGTATCCCCGGGACAGGGGGCGCGGAAGTACCTGAAAAACTGTTTTTT. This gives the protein CASIPGTGGAEVPEKLFF.

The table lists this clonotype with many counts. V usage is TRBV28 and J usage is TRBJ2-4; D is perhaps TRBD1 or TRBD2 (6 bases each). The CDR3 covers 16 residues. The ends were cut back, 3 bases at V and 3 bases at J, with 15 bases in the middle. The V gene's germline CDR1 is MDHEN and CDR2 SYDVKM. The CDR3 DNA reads TGTGCCAGCAGTTTTATGGGGGGCGCGGACAAAAACATTCAGTACTTC. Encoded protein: CASSFMGGADKNIQYF.

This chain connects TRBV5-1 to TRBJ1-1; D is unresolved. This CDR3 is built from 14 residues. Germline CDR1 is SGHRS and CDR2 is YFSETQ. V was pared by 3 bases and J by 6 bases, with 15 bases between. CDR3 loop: CASSSGPATPEAFF. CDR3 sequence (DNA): TGCGCCAGCAGCTCCGGGCCAGCCACCCCTGAAGCTTTCTTT.

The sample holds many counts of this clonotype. The CDR3 here is CATSRDAGGTGNEQFF. Written as DNA, the CDR3 is TGTGCCACCAGCAGAGATGCAGGAGGGACGGGCAATGAGCAGTTCTTC. The rearrangement uses TRBV15 and TRBJ2-1; the D gene is possibly TRBD2 (6 bases). CDR1 LNHNV and CDR2 YYDKDF come from the germline V gene (reference sequence). This CDR3 has 16 residues. Trimming cost V 0 bases and J 6 bases, with 15 bases left between them.

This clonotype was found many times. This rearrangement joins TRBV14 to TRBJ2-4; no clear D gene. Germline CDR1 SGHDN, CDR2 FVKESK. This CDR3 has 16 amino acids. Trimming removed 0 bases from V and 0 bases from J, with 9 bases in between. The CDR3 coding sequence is TGTGCCAGCAGCCAAGAGTCCAGCCTAGCCAAAAACATTCAGTACTTC. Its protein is CASSQESSLAKNIQYF.

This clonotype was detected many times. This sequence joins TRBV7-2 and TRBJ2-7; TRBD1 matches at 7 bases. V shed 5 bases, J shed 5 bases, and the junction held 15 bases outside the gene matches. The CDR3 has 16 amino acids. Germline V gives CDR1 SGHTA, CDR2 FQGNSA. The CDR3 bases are TGTGCCAGCAGCACCTCCCCGGACAGGCGGGTCGACGAGCAGTACTTC. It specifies CASSTSPDRRVDEQYF.

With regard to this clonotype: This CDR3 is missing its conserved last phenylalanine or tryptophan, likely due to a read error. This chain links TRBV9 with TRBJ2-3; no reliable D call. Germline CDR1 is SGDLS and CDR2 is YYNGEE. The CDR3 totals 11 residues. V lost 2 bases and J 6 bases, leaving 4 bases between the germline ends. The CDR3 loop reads CASSVGDTQYL. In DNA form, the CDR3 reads TGTGCCAGCAGCGTCGGGGATACGCAGTATCTT.

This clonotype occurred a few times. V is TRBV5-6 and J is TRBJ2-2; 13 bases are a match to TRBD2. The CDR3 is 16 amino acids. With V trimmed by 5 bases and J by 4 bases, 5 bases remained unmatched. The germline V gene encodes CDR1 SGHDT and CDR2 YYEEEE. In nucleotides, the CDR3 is TGTGCCAGCAGACCCACTAGCGGGGGGGCCACCGGGGAGCTGTTTTTT. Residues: CASRPTSGGATGELFF.

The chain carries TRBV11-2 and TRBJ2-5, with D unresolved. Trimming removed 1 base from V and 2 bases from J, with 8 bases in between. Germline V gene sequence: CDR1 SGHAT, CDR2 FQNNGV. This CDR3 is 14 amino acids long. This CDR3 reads CASSLGHQQETQYF. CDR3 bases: TGTGCCAGCAGCTTAGGACACCAACAAGAGACCCAGTACTTC. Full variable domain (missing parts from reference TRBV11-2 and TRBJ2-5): EAGVAQSPRYKIIEKRQSVAFWCNPISGHATLYWYQQILGQGPKLLIQFQNNGVVDDSQLPKDRFSAERLKGVDSTLKIQPAKLEDSAVYLCASSLGHQQETQYFGPGTRLLVL.

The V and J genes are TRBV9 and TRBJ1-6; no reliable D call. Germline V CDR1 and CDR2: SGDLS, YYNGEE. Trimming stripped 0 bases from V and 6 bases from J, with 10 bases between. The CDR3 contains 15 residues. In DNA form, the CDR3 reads TGTGCCAGCAGCGTAGGGTGGTTTGGTAATTCACCCCTCCACTTT. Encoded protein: CASSVGWFGNSPLHF.

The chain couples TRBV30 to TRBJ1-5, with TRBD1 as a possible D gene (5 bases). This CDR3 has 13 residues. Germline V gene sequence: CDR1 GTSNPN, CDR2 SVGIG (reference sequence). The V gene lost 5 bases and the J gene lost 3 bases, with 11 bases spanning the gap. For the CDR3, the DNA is TGTGCCTGGGGCGCGGACAACAATCAGCCCCAGCATTTT. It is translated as CAWGADNNQPQHF.